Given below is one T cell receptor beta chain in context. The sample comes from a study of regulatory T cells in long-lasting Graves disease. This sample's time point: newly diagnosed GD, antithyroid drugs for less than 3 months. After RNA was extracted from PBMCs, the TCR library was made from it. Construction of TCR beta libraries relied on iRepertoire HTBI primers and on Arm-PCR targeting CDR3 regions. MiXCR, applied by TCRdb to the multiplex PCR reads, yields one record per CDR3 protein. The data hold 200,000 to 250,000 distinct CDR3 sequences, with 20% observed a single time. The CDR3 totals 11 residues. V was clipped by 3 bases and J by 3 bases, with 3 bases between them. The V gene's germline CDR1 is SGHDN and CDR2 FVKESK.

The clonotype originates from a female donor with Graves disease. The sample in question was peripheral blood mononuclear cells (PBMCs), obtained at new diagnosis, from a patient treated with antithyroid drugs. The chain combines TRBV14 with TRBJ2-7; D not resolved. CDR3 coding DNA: TGTGCCAGCAGCCACTACTACGAGCAGTACTTC. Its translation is CASSHYYEQYF. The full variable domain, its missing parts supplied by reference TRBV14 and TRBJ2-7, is EAGVTQFPSHSVIEKGQTVTLRCDPISGHDNLYWYRRVMGKEIKFLLHFVKESKQDESGMPNNRFLAERTGGTYSTLKVQPAELEDSGVYFCASSHYYEQYFGPGTRLTVT.